This note documents a single TCR beta chain sequence. The antigen remains undetermined. Only in-frame clones appear in the TCRdb table, and some are missing; sequencing was by immunoSEQ multiplex PCR. The sample includes 25,000 to 35,000 clones, around 74% of them seen just once. This record belongs to a study of vaccination effects on CD4 cells after COVID-19. Overall study context: Following the second dose by a median of 72 days, the post-vaccine samples were obtained.

Viral peptide pools were used in the ViraFEST assay to expand antigen-specific CD4+ T cells, and sequencing came afterward. Following 10 days of culture, CD4+ T cells were isolated. Each participant received a vaccine that was either BNT162b2 or mRNA-1273, given as two doses. Testing of the vaccine recipients showed negative nucleocapsid antibodies and no prior SARS-CoV-2 infection. Study findings and constraints: Marked clonal contraction of both clone types appeared late after vaccination.

The V end lost 4 bases, the J end lost 1 base, and 11 bases lay between the germline ends. Per germline, CDR1 MNHEY and CDR2 SVGEGT. The CDR3 sequence is 14 residues long. The V gene is TRBV6-2 or TRBV6-3, the J gene TRBJ2-7; unclear D gene. Sequenced material: CD4+ T cells from PBMCs cultured with HCoV-OC43 spike peptides, taken after COVID-19 vaccination. Regarding subset: HCoV-OC43 spike overlapping peptide pool stimulation. The clonotype was recovered from a human donor who received a COVID-19 vaccine. In DNA, the CDR3 is TGTGCCAGCAGTTCACTACGAACTTCCTACGAGCAGTACTTC. Amino acid sequence: CASSSLRTSYEQYF.